What follows are 6 T cell receptor beta chains derived from one specimen sequenced in a study of early T cells in non-severe SARS-CoV-2 infection. TCRdb reprocessed the 5' RACE reads with MiXCR, giving one entry per CDR3 protein. The table has under 45,000 distinct CDR3 sequences, 7.5% to 9% seen once. Sequenced material: whole blood, taken at baseline. Receptors were obtained from an adult who was a healthcare worker with PCR-confirmed SARS-CoV-2 infection or an uninfected control (not recorded which).

This clonotype was seen repeatedly, ten times or more. V is TRBV2 and J is TRBJ2-5; 9 nucleotides align to TRBD1. J lost 3 bases, V lost 6 bases, and 2 bases had no gene match. The germline CDR1 and CDR2 sequences are SNHLY and FYNNEI. The CDR3 sequence is 13 residues long. The CDR3 sequence is CASSRDREETQYF. The CDR3 bases are TGTGCCAGCAGCCGGGACAGGGAAGAGACCCAGTACTTC.

The genes are TRBV29-1 and TRBJ2-3, with 13 bases matching TRBD2. Germline lookup yields CDR1 SQVTM and CDR2 ANQGSEA. The CDR3 length is 15 residues. The J segment lost 1 base and the V segment lost 3 bases, leaving 1 base of the junction unmatched. CDR3 sequence (DNA): TGCAGCGTTGAGGGGACTAGCGGGGGCACAGATACGCAGTATTTT. Protein: CSVEGTSGGTDTQYF.

Comments on this clonotype: A much larger clone sits a single nucleotide away, making a read error possible. The genes are TRBV12-3 or TRBV12-4 and TRBJ2-1; D unclear. CDR3 size: 12 residues. The V gene lost 6 bases and the J gene lost 7 bases, with 10 bases spanning the gap. The CDR3 sequence is CASSLLRNEQFF. In DNA, the CDR3 is TGTGCCAGCAGCCTACTCCGGAATGAGCAGTTCTTC.

The rearrangement joins TRBV28 to TRBJ2-2; D is undetermined. There are 14 residues in the CDR3. V lost 5 bases, J lost 1 base, and 8 bases lay in between. The germline V gene has CDR1 MDHEN and CDR2 SYDVKM. The CDR3 region has the DNA TGTGCCAGCAGTCATCGACAGAACACCGGGGAGCTGTTTTTT. This translates into CASSHRQNTGELFF.

This clonotype was counted a few times. The chain joins TRBV5-4 to TRBJ2-7; D unresolved. The germline gives CDR1 SGHNT, CDR2 YYREEE (reference sequence). CDR3 length equals 13 residues. V lost 0 bases to trimming and J lost 6 bases, with 10 bases between them. The chain's CDR3 is CASSLENWGEQYF. In DNA form, the CDR3 reads TGTGCCAGCAGCTTGGAAAATTGGGGCGAGCAGTACTTC.

This chain connects TRBV5-6 to TRBJ1-2; 7 bases fit TRBD1. This CDR3 is 14 amino acids long. Germline V gene lookup returns CDR1 SGHDT and CDR2 YYEEEE. V gave up 2 bases and J gave up 0 bases; unmatched junction bases: 1. CDR3 bases: TGTGCCAGCAGCTTAGGACAGGCTAACTATGGCTACACCTTC. This gives the protein CASSLGQANYGYTF.